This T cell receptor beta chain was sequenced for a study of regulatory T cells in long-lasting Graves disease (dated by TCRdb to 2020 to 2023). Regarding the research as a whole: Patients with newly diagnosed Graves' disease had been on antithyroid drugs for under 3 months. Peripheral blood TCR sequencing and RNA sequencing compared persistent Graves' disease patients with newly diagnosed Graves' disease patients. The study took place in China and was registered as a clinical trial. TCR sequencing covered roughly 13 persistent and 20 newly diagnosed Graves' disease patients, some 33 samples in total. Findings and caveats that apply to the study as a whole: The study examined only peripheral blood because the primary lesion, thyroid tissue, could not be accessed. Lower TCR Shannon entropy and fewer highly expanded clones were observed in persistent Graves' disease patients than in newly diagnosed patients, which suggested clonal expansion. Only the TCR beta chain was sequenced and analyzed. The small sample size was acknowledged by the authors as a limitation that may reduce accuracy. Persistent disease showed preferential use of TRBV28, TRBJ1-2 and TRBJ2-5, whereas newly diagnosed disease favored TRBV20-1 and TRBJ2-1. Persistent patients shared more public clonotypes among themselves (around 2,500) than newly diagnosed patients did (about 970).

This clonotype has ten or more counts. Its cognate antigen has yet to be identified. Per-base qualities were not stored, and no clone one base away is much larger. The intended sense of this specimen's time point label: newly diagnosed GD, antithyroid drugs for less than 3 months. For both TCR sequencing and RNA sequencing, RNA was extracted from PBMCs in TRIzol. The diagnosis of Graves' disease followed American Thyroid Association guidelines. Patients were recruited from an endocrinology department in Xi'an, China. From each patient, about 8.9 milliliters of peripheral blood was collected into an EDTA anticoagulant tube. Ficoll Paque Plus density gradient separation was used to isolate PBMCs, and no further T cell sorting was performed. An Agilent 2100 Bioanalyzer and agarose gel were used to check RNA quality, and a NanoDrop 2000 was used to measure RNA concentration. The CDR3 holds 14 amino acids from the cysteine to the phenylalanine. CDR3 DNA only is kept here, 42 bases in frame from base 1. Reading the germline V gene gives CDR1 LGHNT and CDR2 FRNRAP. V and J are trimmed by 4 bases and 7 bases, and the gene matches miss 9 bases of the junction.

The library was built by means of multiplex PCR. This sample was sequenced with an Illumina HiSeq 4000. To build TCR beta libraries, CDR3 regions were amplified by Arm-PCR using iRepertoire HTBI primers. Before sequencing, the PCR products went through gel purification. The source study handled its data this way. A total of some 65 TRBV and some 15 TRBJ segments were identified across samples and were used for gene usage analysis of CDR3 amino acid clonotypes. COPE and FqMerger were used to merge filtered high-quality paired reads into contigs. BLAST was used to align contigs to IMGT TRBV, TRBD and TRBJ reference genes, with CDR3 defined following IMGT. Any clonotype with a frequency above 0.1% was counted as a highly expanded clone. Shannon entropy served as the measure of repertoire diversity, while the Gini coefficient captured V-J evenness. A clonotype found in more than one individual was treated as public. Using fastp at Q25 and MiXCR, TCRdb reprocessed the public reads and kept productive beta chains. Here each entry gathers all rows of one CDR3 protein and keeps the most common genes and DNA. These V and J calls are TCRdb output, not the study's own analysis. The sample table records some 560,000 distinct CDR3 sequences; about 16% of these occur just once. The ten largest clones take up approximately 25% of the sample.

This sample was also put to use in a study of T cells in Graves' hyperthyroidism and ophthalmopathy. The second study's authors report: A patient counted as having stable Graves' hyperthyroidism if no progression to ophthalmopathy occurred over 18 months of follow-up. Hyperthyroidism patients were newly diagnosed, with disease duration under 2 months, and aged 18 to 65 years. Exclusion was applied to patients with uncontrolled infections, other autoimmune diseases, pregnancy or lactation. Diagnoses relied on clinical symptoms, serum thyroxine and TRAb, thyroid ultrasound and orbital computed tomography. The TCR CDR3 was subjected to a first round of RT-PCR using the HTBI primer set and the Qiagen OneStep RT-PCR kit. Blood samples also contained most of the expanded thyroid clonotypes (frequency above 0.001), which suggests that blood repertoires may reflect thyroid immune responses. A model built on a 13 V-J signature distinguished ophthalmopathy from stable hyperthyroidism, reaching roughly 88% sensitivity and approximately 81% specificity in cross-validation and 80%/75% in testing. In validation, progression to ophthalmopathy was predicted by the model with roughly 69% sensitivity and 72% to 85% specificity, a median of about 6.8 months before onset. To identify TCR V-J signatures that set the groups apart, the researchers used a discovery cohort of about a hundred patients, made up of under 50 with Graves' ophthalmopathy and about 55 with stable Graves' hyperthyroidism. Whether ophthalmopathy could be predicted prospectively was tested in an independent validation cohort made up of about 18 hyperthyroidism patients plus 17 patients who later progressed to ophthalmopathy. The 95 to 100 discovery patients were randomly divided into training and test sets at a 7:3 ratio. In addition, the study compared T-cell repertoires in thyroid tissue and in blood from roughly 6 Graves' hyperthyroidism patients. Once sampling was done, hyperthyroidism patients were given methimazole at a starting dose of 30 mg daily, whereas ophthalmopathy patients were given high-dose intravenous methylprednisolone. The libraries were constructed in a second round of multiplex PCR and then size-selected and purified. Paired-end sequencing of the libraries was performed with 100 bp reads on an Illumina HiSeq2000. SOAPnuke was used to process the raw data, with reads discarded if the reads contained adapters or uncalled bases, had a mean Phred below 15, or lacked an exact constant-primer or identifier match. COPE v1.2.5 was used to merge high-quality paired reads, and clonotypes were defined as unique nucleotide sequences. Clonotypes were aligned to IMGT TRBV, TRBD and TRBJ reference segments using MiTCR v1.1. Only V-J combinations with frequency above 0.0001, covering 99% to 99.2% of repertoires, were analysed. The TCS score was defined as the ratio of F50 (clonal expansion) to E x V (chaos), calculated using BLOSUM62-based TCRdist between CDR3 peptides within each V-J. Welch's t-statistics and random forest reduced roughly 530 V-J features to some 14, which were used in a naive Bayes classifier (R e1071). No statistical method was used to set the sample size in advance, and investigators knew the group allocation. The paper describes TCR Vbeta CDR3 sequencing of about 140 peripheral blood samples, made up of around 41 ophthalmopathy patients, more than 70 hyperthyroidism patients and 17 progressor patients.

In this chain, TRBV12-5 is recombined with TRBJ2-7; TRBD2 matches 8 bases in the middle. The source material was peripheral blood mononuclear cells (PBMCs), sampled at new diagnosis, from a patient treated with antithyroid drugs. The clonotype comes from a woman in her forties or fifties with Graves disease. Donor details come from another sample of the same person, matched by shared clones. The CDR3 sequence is CASGSVTGRGEQYF. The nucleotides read TGTGCTAGTGGTTCCGTTACCGGGAGGGGAGAGCAGTACTTC. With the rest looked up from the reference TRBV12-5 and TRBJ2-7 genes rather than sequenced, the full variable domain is DARVTQTPRHKVTEMGQEVTMRCQPILGHNTVFWYRQTMMQGLELLAYFRNRAPLDDSGMPKDRFSAEMPDATLATLKIQPSEPRDSAVYFCASGSVTGRGEQYFGPGTRLTVT.